A selection of T cell receptor beta chains follows, all from one sample in a study of blood T cells in healthy people across ages. TCRdb used MiXCR to reprocess the 5' RACE reads, holding one entry per CDR3 protein. The sample has 1.5 million to 2 million distinct CDR3 sequences, roughly 49% seen once. Sequenced: blood. The receptors shown here come from a woman aged 40 to 50 in good health. Each CDR3 is given with its conserved first and last residue. The D gene is left open where the match is weak. Expanded clones get a size class; other rows say once, few or many, or leave the size out.

V gene	D gene	J gene	clone size	CDR3 protein	CDR3 DNA
TRBV5-1	NA	TRBJ1-5	many	CASSLAGDSNQPQHF	TGTGCCAGCAGCCTAGCGGGGGATAGCAATCAGCCCCAGCATTTT
TRBV4-3	NA	TRBJ1-2	many	CASSQDVTLDPYGYTF	TGCGCCAGCAGCCAAGATGTGACCTTAGACCCCTATGGCTACACCTTC
TRBV20-1	NA	TRBJ1-4	few	CSARRAGQNEKLFF	TGCAGTGCTAGAAGGGCAGGTCAAAATGAAAAACTGTTTTTT
TRBV7-2	TRBD1	TRBJ2-7	NA	CASSLYPPGGNPYEQYF	TGTGCCAGCAGCCTCTATCCCCCAGGGGGCAACCCCTACGAGCAGTACTTC
TRBV4-2	NA	TRBJ2-5	NA	CASSQAILNEQYF	TGTGCCAGCAGCCAAGCTATCCTCAATGAGCAGTACTTC
TRBV4-3	TRBD2	TRBJ2-3	few	CASSQDRALAGGSSTDTQYF	TGCGCCAGCAGCCAAGATCGTGCACTAGCGGGGGGCTCTAGCACAGATACGCAGTATTTT
TRBV12-3/TRBV12-4	NA	TRBJ2-1	NA	CASSAGGPPYNEQFF	TGTGCCAGCAGTGCCGGGGGCCCCCCCTACAATGAGCAGTTCTTC
TRBV20-1	TRBD2	TRBJ2-4	NA	CSAEHSGGAAKNIQYF	TGCAGTGCAGAACACAGCGGGGGGGCAGCCAAAAACATTCAGTACTTC
TRBV18	NA	TRBJ1-1	NA	CASSPPGGVLITNTEAFF	TGTGCCAGCTCACCACCCGGGGGGGTACTAATAACGAACACTGAAGCTTTCTTT
TRBV7-2	NA	TRBJ1-2	NA	CASSFQGTANYGYTF	TGTGCCAGCAGCTTTCAGGGTACAGCTAACTATGGCTACACCTTC
TRBV24-1	NA	TRBJ2-6	NA	CATSDRRGSGANVLTF	TGTGCCACCAGTGACCGCAGGGGCTCTGGGGCCAACGTCCTGACTTTC
TRBV6-5	NA	TRBJ2-7	NA	CASLTGSPLYYEQYF	TGTGCCAGTTTAACAGGGAGCCCTCTTTACTACGAGCAGTACTTC
TRBV10-3	NA	TRBJ1-4	few	CAISESGEKLFF	TGTGCCATCAGTGAGTCTGGGGAAAAACTGTTTTTT
TRBV2	TRBD2	TRBJ2-5	NA	CATRLATQETQYF	TGTGCCACCCGACTAGCGACGCAAGAGACCCAGTACTTC
TRBV20-1	NA	TRBJ2-3	NA	CSTRGGGTEKGTDTQYF	TGCAGTACTAGAGGAGGGGGGACAGAAAAGGGCACAGATACGCAGTATTTT
TRBV4-1	NA	TRBJ1-2	NA	CASSQRGTDILSGYTF	TGCGCCAGCAGCCAACGCGGGACCGACATTTTGTCTGGCTACACCTTC
TRBV4-2	NA	TRBJ1-2	NA	CASSQALQPYGYTF	TGTGCCAGCAGCCAAGCACTACAGCCCTATGGCTACACCTTC
TRBV4-2	TRBD2	TRBJ2-3	NA	CASSPSGLADTDTQYF	TGTGCCAGCAGCCCATCAGGACTAGCTGACACAGATACGCAGTATTTT
TRBV20-1	TRBD2	TRBJ2-7	NA	CSASSGLAYEQYF	TGCAGTGCTAGTTCAGGACTAGCCTACGAGCAGTACTTC
TRBV5-1	NA	TRBJ2-1	NA	CASSLEQGEDNEQFF	TGCGCCAGCAGCTTGGAACAGGGCGAAGACAATGAGCAGTTCTTC
TRBV27	TRBD2	TRBJ2-1	NA	CASSRTSGSHNEQFF	TGTGCCAGCAGTCGGACTAGCGGGAGTCACAATGAGCAGTTCTTC
TRBV27	NA	TRBJ2-1	NA	CASSSHPGALHNEQFF	TGTGCCAGCAGTTCTCACCCCGGGGCCCTACACAATGAGCAGTTCTTC
TRBV9	NA	TRBJ2-7	NA	CASSVEPGNNEQYF	TGTGCCAGCAGCGTAGAGCCAGGGAACAACGAGCAGTACTTC
TRBV12-3/TRBV12-4	NA	TRBJ2-3	NA	CASSQRARTDTQYF	TGTGCCAGCAGTCAGAGAGCCCGCACAGATACGCAGTATTTT
TRBV20-1	TRBD1	TRBJ1-2	NA	CSARAPTGAGYTF	TGCAGTGCCAGAGCCCCTACAGGGGCTGGCTACACCTTC
TRBV6-2/TRBV6-3	NA	TRBJ1-2	NA	CASSYSMRENYGYTF	TGTGCCAGCAGTTACTCGATGAGGGAAAACTATGGCTACACCTTC
TRBV24-1	NA	TRBJ2-3	NA	CATSDDPLGGSGDTQYF	TGTGCCACCAGTGATGACCCCCTAGGGGGGTCGGGGGATACGCAGTATTTT